Below are 11 T cell receptor beta chains sequenced from a single sample in a study of blood T cells in healthy people across ages. The use of a sample-barcoded 5' primer and a J-beta primer mix characterized a second PCR of about 7 to 12 cycles. TCRdb analysed the 5' RACE reads with MiXCR anew, one entry per CDR3 protein. This table has about 580,000 distinct CDR3 sequences, less than 60% appearing once. What was sequenced was blood. These receptor sequences come from a man older than 75 in good health.

This clonotype was picked up a small number of times. This sequence joins TRBV4-3 and TRBJ2-1; no firm D call. Germline CDR1 LGHNA, CDR2 YSLEER. The CDR3 extends over 15 amino acids. V was shortened by 1 base and J by 5 bases, with 12 bases between the two germline ends. This CDR3 is CASSQVAAGNNEQFF. In nucleotides, the CDR3 is TGCGCCAGCAGCCAAGTTGCCGCCGGCAACAATGAGCAGTTCTTC.

The chain links TRBV6-5 to TRBJ1-6; D gene unclear. The CDR3 has 15 residues. Germline V lookup: CDR1 MNHEY, CDR2 SVGAGI. Trimming shortened V by 4 bases and J by 9 bases, and 16 bases separated the two germline ends. CDR3 protein: CASSSRTSKRSPLHF. The CDR3 DNA follows: TGTGCCAGCAGTTCTCGGACGTCCAAACGTTCACCCCTCCACTTT.

V and J are TRBV6-6 and TRBJ1-5, with D perhaps matching TRBD1 (5 bases). The V and J ends lost 5 bases and 6 bases respectively, with 14 bases between them. The CDR3 runs to 14 residues. The germline V gene encodes CDR1 MNHNY and CDR2 SVGAGI (reference sequence). CDR3 residues: CASSPGRGSQPQHF. In DNA, the CDR3 is TGTGCCAGCAGTCCCGGCCGGGGGAGTCAGCCCCAGCATTTT.

V and J are TRBV10-3 and TRBJ2-1; D uncertain. Deletions cut 4 bases from V and 10 bases from J, with 14 bases between. Germline assignment: CDR1 ENHRY and CDR2 SYGVKD. The CDR3 loop spans 13 amino acids. The CDR3 DNA reads TGTGCCATCAGTGCCCCAACCCGCGGCGAGCAGTTCTTC. As protein: CAISAPTRGEQFF.

This chain links TRBV5-5 with TRBJ2-4; D call uncertain. The V gene lost 2 bases and the J gene lost 2 bases, with 11 bases spanning the gap. Germline CDR1 SGHKS, CDR2 YYEKEE (reference sequence). This CDR3 comprises 15 residues. CDR3 protein: CASSFVELSKNIQYF. In nucleotides, the CDR3 is TGTGCCAGCAGCTTCGTCGAATTGTCCAAAAACATTCAGTACTTC.

V is TRBV7-9 and J is TRBJ2-3; D is possibly TRBD2 (6 bases). CDR3 length: 15 residues. V was shortened by 5 bases and J by 6 bases, with 18 bases between the two germline ends. Germline V gene sequence: CDR1 SEHNR, CDR2 FQNEAQ (reference sequence). As DNA, the CDR3 is TGTGCCAGCAGCCCAGGGACTGGACGAGTGGATACGCAGTATTTT. Translation: CASSPGTGRVDTQYF.

The sample holds a few counts of this clonotype. This CDR3 is CASSLGTGRSNGYTF. The DNA for the CDR3 is TGTGCCAGCAGCCTCGGGACAGGGAGGTCTAATGGCTACACCTTC. V is TRBV14 and J is TRBJ1-2; TRBD1 agrees at 9 bases. With 4 bases clipped from V and 6 bases from J, the junction kept 9 bases outside the gene matches. The CDR3 consists of 15 residues. Germline CDR1 and CDR2: SGHDN and FVKESK.

Only a few counts were recorded for this clonotype. The chain recombines TRBV5-6 with TRBJ2-7, with 9 positions matching TRBD1. CDR3 size: 15 residues. Looked up from germline, CDR1 is SGHDT and CDR2 is YYEEEE. The trim removed 3 bases at V and 0 bases at J, leaving 4 bases unmatched. In DNA, the CDR3 is TGTGCCAGCAGCTATAAGACAGGGGGCTCCTACGAGCAGTACTTC. Its protein is CASSYKTGGSYEQYF.

The chain links TRBV13 to TRBJ1-4; D gene ambiguous. The CDR3 runs to 13 residues. CDR1 and CDR2 (germline): PRHDT, FYEKMQ (reference sequence). Trimming cost V 5 bases and J 8 bases, with 12 bases left between them. The CDR3 sequence: CASSPADGEKLFF. The DNA for the CDR3 is TGTGCCAGCAGCCCGGCAGATGGGGAAAAACTGTTTTTT.

This clonotype occurred once. CDR3 DNA sequence: TGCAGTGCTAGAGACCCGGGACTAGCGGGTAAGGAGCAGTTCTTC. This sequence encodes CSARDPGLAGKEQFF. The rearrangement joins TRBV20-1 to TRBJ2-1, with 12 bases aligning to TRBD2. The CDR3 has 15 amino acids. V shed 0 bases and J 10 bases; nucleotides not matched to a gene: 7. Germline values: CDR1 DFQATT, CDR2 SNEGSKA (reference sequence).

Of note for this clonotype: This may be a read error: a much more frequent sequence differs by one nucleotide. The chain joins TRBV4-1 to TRBJ2-3, with 8 bases that match TRBD2. CDR1 and CDR2 (germline): MGHRA, YSYEKL. This CDR3 region has 15 residues. The CDR3 DNA follows: TGCGCCAGCAGCCAAGACGGGGGGGGCTCAGATGCGCAGTATTTT. Translating gives CASSQDGGGSDAQYF.